The 5 T cell receptor beta chains reported below all come from one sample, sequenced in a study of identical twins. From the 5' RACE reads, TCRdb called clonotypes with MiXCR, one entry per CDR3 protein. This table holds about 730,000 distinct CDR3 sequences, about 20% found once. These data were also filed under a second study, of T cells expressing NK-cell markers.

Material for sequencing was PBMCs. Source of these receptors: a woman aged 18-35 years in good health.

This clonotype was recorded once. The genes are TRBV5-1 and TRBJ2-3; 10 bases are a match to TRBD1. There are 15 residues in the CDR3. V gave up 1 base and J gave up 3 bases; unmatched junction bases: 2. The germline V gene encodes CDR1 SGHRS and CDR2 YFSETQ. The CDR3 DNA follows: TGCGCCAGCAGCTTGAGGGGACAGGGGACAGATACGCAGTATTTT. Its protein product is CASSLRGQGTDTQYF.

This clonotype was counted a few times. The chain is built from TRBV5-1 and TRBJ2-7, with 8 positions matching TRBD2. V shed 1 base, J shed 5 bases, and the junction held 11 bases outside the gene matches. CDR3 length equals 16 residues. CDR1 is SGHRS, CDR2 YFSETQ, per germline. CDR3 sequence reads: CASSLTVGGGPNEQYF. In nucleotides, the CDR3 is TGCGCCAGCAGCTTGACAGTCGGCGGGGGGCCCAACGAGCAGTACTTC.

The V gene is TRBV6-2 or TRBV6-3, the J gene TRBJ2-7; tentative D call: TRBD1 (6 bases). The CDR3 is made up of 13 amino acids. The ends were cut back, 2 bases at V and 9 bases at J, with 14 bases in the middle. Germline V gives CDR1 MNHEY, CDR2 SVGEGT. CDR3: CASSYLGQTAQYF. The CDR3 DNA reads TGTGCCAGCAGTTACCTCGGACAGACCGCGCAGTACTTC.

This rearrangement joins TRBV7-8 to TRBJ2-5, with D possibly matching TRBD1 (5 bases). There are 15 residues in the CDR3. Trimming cost V 2 bases and J 2 bases, with 12 bases left between them. Germline loops: CDR1 SGHVS, CDR2 FQNEAQ. The CDR3 spells CASSLLGREQETQYF. The CDR3 DNA follows: TGTGCCAGCAGCTTATTGGGCAGGGAACAAGAGACCCAGTACTTC.

V is TRBV3-1 and J is TRBJ2-5; 10 positions match TRBD2. Germline trimming cut 7 bases from V and 5 bases from J; bases unmatched to any gene: 10. Germline loops: CDR1 LGHDT, CDR2 YNNKEL (reference sequence). The CDR3 sequence is 15 residues long. The CDR3 DNA follows: TGTGCCAGCACCCCAACGAGCGGGAGGGGGGAGACCCAGTACTTC. Amino acid sequence: CASTPTSGRGETQYF.